This T cell receptor (beta chain) was sequenced in a study of technical replicates of blood from a handful of donors. Produced via immunoSEQ multiplex PCR; TCRdb's table is partial and in-frame only. Altogether 15,000 or so clones are present, 84% being singletons, with the ten largest covering 10%. The TCR was taken from a human donor in good health. The sample comprised PBMCs.

CDR3: CATSRQGYNSPLHF. The CDR3 DNA sequence: TGTGCCACCAGCAGACAGGGCTATAATTCACCCCTCCACTTT. J is TRBJ1-6 and V is TRBV15; D may be TRBD1 (5 bases). This CDR3 comprises 14 residues. Germline V gene lookup returns CDR1 LNHNV and CDR2 YYDKDF (reference sequence). Trimming took off 2 bases at V and 3 bases at J, with 5 bases between the two ends.